This TCR beta chain was recorded in a study of blood T cell repertoires in COVID-19. Overall study context: Italy, Spain and the United States were the sources of the convalescent and acute COVID-19 samples. T cells, B-cell-depleted T cells, or PBMCs provided the cDNA or gDNA that served as material.

The CDR3 totals 16 residues. The ends were cut back, 5 bases at V and 6 bases at J, with 20 bases in the middle. Germline lookup yields CDR1 SGHNT and CDR2 YENEEA. In the authors' workflow: It was from reference gene primer amplification that nucleated cell counts were estimated. The protocol was immunoSEQ multiplex PCR, while the TCRdb copy is restricted to in-frame clones and leaves out a portion. Clone size and V and J calls were adopted from that table, with D and trimming inferred from the DNA. The profile shows 120,000 or so clones, more than 70% of them singletons. The specimen sequenced was peripheral blood. The rearrangement links TRBV11-3 to TRBJ2-1, with D possibly TRBD1 on 5 matching bases. This clonotype was sampled from a human donor in a cohort sampled during active COVID-19. CDR3 region: CASSDYTGGALNEQFF. The CDR3 DNA reads as TGTGCCAGCAGCGATTATACGGGTGGGGCGCTCAATGAGCAGTTCTTC.